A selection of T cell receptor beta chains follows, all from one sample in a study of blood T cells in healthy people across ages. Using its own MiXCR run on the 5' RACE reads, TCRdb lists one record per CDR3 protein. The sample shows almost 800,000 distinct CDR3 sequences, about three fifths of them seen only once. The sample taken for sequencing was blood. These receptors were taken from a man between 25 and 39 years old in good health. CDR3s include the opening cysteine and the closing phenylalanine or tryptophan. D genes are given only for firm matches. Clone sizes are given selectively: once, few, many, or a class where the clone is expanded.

DNA: TGTGCCAGCAGGCCCCTCGGCCGGTCCTACGAGCAGTACTTC
CDR3: CASRPLGRSYEQYF
J: TRBJ2-7
D: NA
length: 14
V: TRBV6-1
size: NA

DNA: TGTGCCAGCGGATACCGGGAAACCTACGAGCAGTACTTC
CDR3: CASGYRETYEQYF
J: TRBJ2-7
D: NA
length: 13
V: TRBV6-2/TRBV6-3
size: NA

DNA: TGTGCCACCAGCAGCCTCCCGGGAGCGTTGGGGGAAAAACTGTTTTTT
CDR3: CATSSLPGALGEKLFF
J: TRBJ1-4
D: NA
length: 16
V: TRBV15
size: NA

DNA: TGCAGTGCTAGTTCCCTAGCGGGAGATGGTGAGACCCAGTACTTC
CDR3: CSASSLAGDGETQYF
J: TRBJ2-5
D: TRBD2
length: 15
V: TRBV20-1
size: NA

DNA: TGTGCCATCAGGGCCAGCGAAAGCGGGGAGCTGTTTTTT
CDR3: CAIRASESGELFF
J: TRBJ2-2
D: NA
length: 13
V: TRBV10-3
size: once

DNA: TGTGCCGGCAGCTTGGCCGCAGGGTGGAACTATGGCTACACCTTC
CDR3: CAGSLAAGWNYGYTF
J: TRBJ1-2
D: NA
length: 15
V: TRBV5-5
size: NA

DNA: TGCAGTGCTAGGAGGATTAGCGGGAGTTGGGAGCAGTACTTC
CDR3: CSARRISGSWEQYF
J: TRBJ2-7
D: TRBD2
length: 14
V: TRBV20-1
size: NA

DNA: TGTGCCAGCAGAACTGGGACGAGTGATACGCAGTATTTT
CDR3: CASRTGTSDTQYF
J: TRBJ2-3
D: NA
length: 13
V: TRBV12-3/TRBV12-4
size: NA

DNA: TGCAGCGTTGGGAAAGGGTGGCAGGGCGCTGAAGCTTTCTTT
CDR3: CSVGKGWQGAEAFF
J: TRBJ1-1
D: NA
length: 14
V: TRBV29-1
size: NA

DNA: TGCAGTGCTAGGGTCTGCGAGCGGGGGTACCAAGAGACTCAGTACTTC
CDR3: CSARVCERGYQETQYF
J: TRBJ2-5
D: TRBD2
length: 16
V: TRBV20-1
size: NA

DNA: TGCAGTGCTAGACTAGCGGGGATTTGGGATGAGCAGTTCTTC
CDR3: CSARLAGIWDEQFF
J: TRBJ2-1
D: TRBD2
length: 14
V: TRBV20-1
size: many

DNA: TGCAGTGCTAGAGATTTTGTCGAAGACTATGGCTACACCTTC
CDR3: CSARDFVEDYGYTF
J: TRBJ1-2
D: NA
length: 14
V: TRBV20-1
size: NA

DNA: TGTGCCAGCAGCTTAGAAGTGTTGATGGGGCATGGCTACACCTTC
CDR3: CASSLEVLMGHGYTF
J: TRBJ1-2
D: NA
length: 15
V: TRBV7-2
size: NA

DNA: TGTGCCAGCAGTTTAAGTCTATACGGACAGGGGAGCTCCTACGAGCAGTACTTC
CDR3: CASSLSLYGQGSSYEQYF
J: TRBJ2-7
D: TRBD1
length: 18
V: TRBV28
size: NA

DNA: TGCAGTGCTCCGCCAGGGGATTATAGCAATCAGCCCCAGCATTTT
CDR3: CSAPPGDYSNQPQHF
J: TRBJ1-5
D: NA
length: 15
V: TRBV20-1
size: NA

DNA: TGTGCCAGCAGTTACCCCTCCGGGAACGGCGGCTACACCTTC
CDR3: CASSYPSGNGGYTF
J: TRBJ1-2
D: NA
length: 14
V: TRBV6-6
size: few

DNA: TGCAGTGCTAGAGTTTTTGGGGTTTTGGGAGACGAGCAGTACTTC
CDR3: CSARVFGVLGDEQYF
J: TRBJ2-7
D: NA
length: 15
V: TRBV20-1
size: NA

DNA: TGTGCCAGCACCCAGGCGGGAGAGGGAGACAATGAGCAGTACTTC
CDR3: CASTQAGEGDNEQYF
J: TRBJ2-7
D: TRBD2
length: 15
V: TRBV6-2/TRBV6-3
size: NA

DNA: TGTGCCAGCAGAGCGACAGGGGTTACCTATGGCTACACCTTC
CDR3: CASRATGVTYGYTF
J: TRBJ1-2
D: TRBD1
length: 14
V: TRBV12-3/TRBV12-4
size: NA

DNA: TGTGCCAGCAGTCTACCTATTAGGGGCCTGGAAGAGACCCAGTACTTC
CDR3: CASSLPIRGLEETQYF
J: TRBJ2-5
D: NA
length: 16
V: TRBV6-1
size: few

DNA: TGTGCCAGCAGCTCCGAGACGGGGGCCATGGATACGCAGTATTTT
CDR3: CASSSETGAMDTQYF
J: TRBJ2-3
D: NA
length: 15
V: TRBV11-2
size: NA

DNA: TGCAGCGTTCGGGACAGTGGGTACTTTAATGAAAAACTGTTTTTT
CDR3: CSVRDSGYFNEKLFF
J: TRBJ1-4
D: TRBD1
length: 15
V: TRBV29-1
size: NA

DNA: TGTGCCAGCCGGAGCGGGACTAGCGAGCAGTACTTC
CDR3: CASRSGTSEQYF
J: TRBJ2-7
D: TRBD2
length: 12
V: TRBV6-2/TRBV6-3
size: once

DNA: TGCAGTGCTAGAAGCCCGGGACTAGCGGGAGATGTGACCCAGTACTTC
CDR3: CSARSPGLAGDVTQYF
J: TRBJ2-5
D: TRBD2
length: 16
V: TRBV20-1
size: once

DNA: TGTGCCAGCAGCTTAACGGCCTCCTACGAGCAGTACTTC
CDR3: CASSLTASYEQYF
J: TRBJ2-7
D: NA
length: 13
V: TRBV7-9
size: many

DNA: TGTGCCAGCAGCTCATACGAAACAATGATGTGGGGGGATCAGCCCCAGCATTTT
CDR3: CASSSYETMMWGDQPQHF
J: TRBJ1-5
D: NA
length: 18
V: TRBV7-8
size: few

DNA: TGTGCCAGCGGTCGAGCGGGACAAGGAGAGACCCAGTACTTC
CDR3: CASGRAGQGETQYF
J: TRBJ2-5
D: NA
length: 14
V: TRBV9
size: NA

DNA: TGTGCCAGCAGCTTAGAGTCAGGGGCCGAGACCCAGTACTTC
CDR3: CASSLESGAETQYF
J: TRBJ2-5
D: NA
length: 14
V: TRBV7-2
size: NA

DNA: TGTGCCAGCAGCTATTCTCGGGGACAGGGATCGCGGGAGCAGTACTTC
CDR3: CASSYSRGQGSREQYF
J: TRBJ2-5
D: TRBD1
length: 16
V: TRBV5-6
size: NA

DNA: TGTGCCATCGCGCAGGACTACGAGCAGTACTTC
CDR3: CAIAQDYEQYF
J: TRBJ2-7
D: NA
length: 11
V: TRBV10-3
size: NA

DNA: TGTGCCAGCAGTTACTCGGAACTCTACGAGCAGTACTTC
CDR3: CASSYSELYEQYF
J: TRBJ2-7
D: NA
length: 13
V: TRBV6-2/TRBV6-3
size: many

DNA: TGCGCCAGCAGCATCACAGGGTACAATGAGCAGTTCTTC
CDR3: CASSITGYNEQFF
J: TRBJ2-1
D: NA
length: 13
V: TRBV5-1
size: NA

DNA: TGTGCCAGCAGTCCACGGACCCCTGGCCTCAATGAGCAGTTCTTC
CDR3: CASSPRTPGLNEQFF
J: TRBJ2-1
D: NA
length: 15
V: TRBV28
size: NA

DNA: TGTGCCAGCAGCTTAGGACAGGGGTTCGTCCAAGAGACCCAGTACTTC
CDR3: CASSLGQGFVQETQYF
J: TRBJ2-5
D: TRBD1
length: 16
V: TRBV7-9
size: few

DNA: TGTGCCAGCAGACGGGTCACAGATACGCAGTATTTT
CDR3: CASRRVTDTQYF
J: TRBJ2-3
D: NA
length: 12
V: TRBV28
size: NA

DNA: TGTGCCAGCAGTTACTCGGTCCGGCAGGCCTTAGGAGGCTACACCTTC
CDR3: CASSYSVRQALGGYTF
J: TRBJ1-2
D: NA
length: 16
V: TRBV6-8
size: few

DNA: TGCGCCAGCAGCCAAGTTTACGTAGCGGGAGCGACCAATGAGCAGTTCTTC
CDR3: CASSQVYVAGATNEQFF
J: TRBJ2-1
D: TRBD2
length: 17
V: TRBV4-3
size: NA

DNA: TGTGCCAGCAGTTTATGGGACGGCGGGCCTGAAGCTTTCTTT
CDR3: CASSLWDGGPEAFF
J: TRBJ1-1
D: NA
length: 14
V: TRBV27
size: NA

DNA: TGTGCCAGCAGCGCCGGGGTCTGGGGGGCCGGACGTGAAAAACTGTTTTTT
CDR3: CASSAGVWGAGREKLFF
J: TRBJ1-4
D: NA
length: 17
V: TRBV9
size: NA

DNA: TGCGCCAGCAGCCAAGATCGTAATCTCTACGAGCAGTACTTC
CDR3: CASSQDRNLYEQYF
J: TRBJ2-7
D: NA
length: 14
V: TRBV4-3
size: NA